The 23 T cell receptor beta chains given below trace back to one sample, sequenced in a study of T cells after yellow fever vaccination. A single record per CDR3 protein comes from TCRdb applying MiXCR to the 5' RACE reads. The data show 620,000 or so distinct CDR3 sequences, around a sixth seen once. The sequences come from PBMCs, collected 5 days after the first yellow fever vaccination. These receptors were collected from a man between 18 and 29 years old who received the YFV17D yellow fever vaccine.

This chain links TRBV10-3 with TRBJ2-7, with 7 bases identical to TRBD1. This CDR3 has 14 amino acids. Losses at the gene ends were 3 bases for V and 3 bases for J; bases not matched to a gene: 5. Germline loops: CDR1 ENHRY, CDR2 SYGVKD. The CDR3 region has the DNA TGTGCCATCAGTGACTCGACAGGGAGCTACGAGCAGTACTTC. Translation: CAISDSTGSYEQYF.

Remarks on this clonotype: At one end the junction does not follow the germline gene, possibly because of a read error. The genes are TRBV7-7 and TRBJ2-5; no clear D gene. CDR1 is SSHAT, CDR2 FNYEAQ, per germline (reference sequence). The length of the CDR3 is 14 residues. The CDR3 sequence: CASSSTLWEETQYF. The CDR3 bases are TGTGCTAGCAGCTCAACCCTCTGGGAAGAGACCCAGTACTTC. The whole variable domain, filled in from reference TRBV7-7 and TRBJ2-5, reads GAGVSQSPRYKVTKRGQDVTLRCDPISSHATLYWYQQALGQGPEFLTYFNYEAQPDKSGLPSDRFSAERPEGSISTLTIQRTEQRDSAMYRCASSSTLWEETQYFGPGTRLLVL.

V gene TRBV4-1 combines with J gene TRBJ1-3; a possible D gene is TRBD1 (6 bases). Trimming removed 1 base at V and 0 bases at J, with 13 bases between. CDR1 is MGHRA and CDR2 is YSYEKL in the germline V gene. The CDR3 has 17 amino acids. The DNA of the CDR3 is TGCGCCAGCAGCCAAGCACCGACAGGTTCCTCTGGAAACACCATATATTTT. Residues: CASSQAPTGSSGNTIYF.

This clonotype was picked up a small number of times. V usage is TRBV13 and J usage is TRBJ2-2; D is uncertain. This CDR3 has 13 residues. Per germline, CDR1 PRHDT and CDR2 FYEKMQ (reference sequence). V lost 2 bases and J 7 bases, leaving 8 bases between the germline ends. The DNA for the CDR3 is TGTGCCAGCAGCTTAACCCGCCACGGGGAGCTGTTTTTT. The encoded protein is CASSLTRHGELFF. The variable domain in full, with the rest retrieved from reference TRBV13 and TRBJ2-2, is AAGVIQSPRHLIKEKRETATLKCYPIPRHDTVYWYQQGPGQDPQFLISFYEKMQSDKGSIPDRFSAQQFSDYHSELNMSSLELGDSALYFCASSLTRHGELFFGEGSRLTVL.

This clonotype was detected once. The chain combines TRBV4-3 with TRBJ1-1; TRBD1 matches at 8 bases. The trim removed 4 bases at V and 5 bases at J, leaving 9 bases unmatched. Germline CDR1 reads LGHNA; CDR2 reads YSLEER. The CDR3 loop spans 15 amino acids. The CDR3 protein is CASSLRQGQGTEAFF. In nucleotides, the CDR3 is TGCGCCAGCAGCCTTCGACAGGGGCAGGGAACTGAAGCTTTCTTT.

The table lists this clonotype with a few counts. This CDR3 is CASSHLSGSSYNEQFF. CDR3 sequence (DNA): TGTGCCAGCAGTCACCTTAGCGGGAGCTCCTACAATGAGCAGTTCTTC. J is TRBJ2-1 and V is TRBV6-5; 9 bases align to TRBD2. The CDR3 consists of 16 residues. Germline V lookup: CDR1 MNHEY, CDR2 SVGAGI. Losses at the gene ends were 5 bases for V and 0 bases for J; bases not matched to a gene: 5.

The chain employs TRBV11-1 and TRBJ2-5; the D call may be TRBD1 or TRBD2 (6 bases each). Germline CDR1 reads SGHAT; CDR2 reads FQDESV (reference sequence). The germline V and J ends were trimmed by 5 bases and 5 bases, with 27 bases remaining between them. The CDR3 loop spans 18 amino acids. The CDR3 region has the DNA TGTGCCAGCAGCGATACTCCGGGGGCGACGGAGGATCTCGAGACCCAGTACTTC. Translating it yields CASSDTPGATEDLETQYF.

This chain joins TRBV5-1 and TRBJ2-2; D might be TRBD1 (5 bases). The germline V gene encodes CDR1 SGHRS and CDR2 YFSETQ. V gave up 4 bases and J gave up 3 bases, with 13 bases separating them. The CDR3 is made up of 15 amino acids. This CDR3 is CASSPQGRDTGELFF. CDR3 nucleotide sequence: TGCGCCAGCAGCCCTCAGGGTAGAGACACCGGGGAGCTGTTTTTT.

The chain couples TRBV7-2 to TRBJ2-1; 8 positions match TRBD2. Germline values: CDR1 SGHTA, CDR2 FQGNSA. The length of the CDR3 is 15 residues. V trimming: 4 bases; J trimming: 3 bases; junction bases outside the gene matches: 5. The CDR3 is CASSSGLAVYNEQFF. CDR3 sequence (DNA): TGTGCCAGCAGCTCCGGACTAGCAGTCTACAATGAGCAGTTCTTC.

This clonotype has just a few counts. V gene TRBV6-1 combines with J gene TRBJ2-2, with 9 bases that match TRBD1. From germline, CDR1 is MNHNS and CDR2 SASEGT. V was clipped by 6 bases and J by 2 bases; unmatched bases: 13. The CDR3 is 18 amino acids. CDR3 in amino acids: CASSQPGQGGANTGELFF. The CDR3 DNA sequence: TGTGCCAGCAGCCAACCGGGACAGGGAGGTGCAAACACCGGGGAGCTGTTTTTT.

The chain links TRBV18 to TRBJ2-1; 9 bases line up with TRBD1. J gave up 7 bases and V 3 bases, and 7 bases lay outside the gene matches. The CDR3 is 15 amino acids. Germline loops: CDR1 KGHSH, CDR2 LQKENI. As DNA, the CDR3 is TGTGCCAGCTCACCTACGGGACAGGGATATAATGAGCAGTTCTTC. Translation: CASSPTGQGYNEQFF.

The sample holds a few counts of this clonotype. CDR3 nucleotides: TGTGCCAGCAGCAAAGTCGGCCCCCTATACGGCCCGTACGTC. Protein: CASSKVGPLYGPYV. V and J are TRBV21-1 and TRBJ2-7; the table's D call, TRBD1, was not checked against the DNA. TRBV21-1 is tagged as a pseudogene. The CDR3 consists of 14 residues.

The J gene is TRBJ1-2, the V gene TRBV21-1; the D segment call TRBD1 is taken from the table without a DNA check. TRBV21-1 is noted as a pseudogene. This CDR3 has 13 residues. The CDR3 DNA reads as TGTGCCAGCTCTCAAGGGGAAATCCCTGGCTACACCTTC. Translated, it gives CASSQGEIPGYTF.

The table lists this clonotype with many counts. The chain couples TRBV12-3 or TRBV12-4 to TRBJ1-1; 7 bases are shared with TRBD1. This CDR3 is 14 amino acids long. The ends lost 5 bases at V and 6 bases at J; junction bases unmatched: 9. The CDR3 region is CASSLWTGYAEAFF. The CDR3 coding sequence is TGTGCCAGCAGTCTCTGGACAGGCTACGCTGAAGCTTTCTTT.

The CDR3 bases are TGTGCCAGCAGTCCTACTTTACGGGGGCTGTTTTTT. Protein sequence: CASSPTLRGLFF. The gene calls are TRBV21-1 and TRBJ1-4; the D call of TRBD1 is as the table states it, not checked on the DNA. TRBV21-1 is a known pseudogene. The CDR3 totals 12 residues.

Only a few counts were recorded for this clonotype. The V call is TRBV5-1, the J call TRBJ2-7; D is possibly TRBD2 (6 bases). The CDR3 has 13 amino acids. Trimming took 3 bases from V and 4 from J, leaving 11 bases between them. Germline CDR1 SGHRS, CDR2 YFSETQ. The chain's CDR3 is CASSSWDFYEQYF. In DNA, the CDR3 is TGCGCCAGCAGCTCCTGGGACTTTTACGAGCAGTACTTC.

The rearrangement uses TRBV24-1 and TRBJ1-5; 7 bases match TRBD1. Germline loops: CDR1 KGHDR, CDR2 SFDVKD. The CDR3 is 15 amino acids. V gave up 2 bases and J gave up 2 bases; unmatched junction bases: 2. CDR3 loop: CATSDSGTGNQPQHF. Here the CDR3 DNA reads TGTGCCACCAGTGATTCGGGGACAGGCAATCAGCCCCAGCATTTT.

This clonotype showed up just a few times. J is TRBJ1-2 and V is TRBV7-9; D gene uncertain. The CDR3 is made up of 13 amino acids. The V gene lost 6 bases and the J gene lost 4 bases, with 12 bases spanning the gap. Germline V gives CDR1 SEHNR, CDR2 FQNEAQ (reference sequence). The CDR3 nucleotides are TGTGCCAGCAGTTGGGCTGCAGCCTATGGCTACACCTTC. Its protein product is CASSWAAAYGYTF. The whole variable domain, filled in from reference TRBV7-9 and TRBJ1-2, reads DTGVSQNPRHKITKRGQNVTFRCDPISEHNRLYWYRQTLGQGPEFLTYFQNEAQLEKSRLLSDRFSAERPKGSFSTLEIQRTEQGDSAMYLCASSWAAAYGYTFGSGTRLTVV.

Remarks on this clonotype: Because the CDR3 is missing its conserved closing phenylalanine or tryptophan, this is likely a read error. V gene TRBV4-1 combines with J gene TRBJ2-3; 9 bases are a match to TRBD2. V lost 0 bases and J lost 6; bases outside the gene matches: 10. Per the germline V gene, CDR1 is MGHRA and CDR2 is YSYEKL. CDR3 size: 17 residues. The DNA of the CDR3 is TGCGCCAGCAGCCAAGAAGGGGGCCAGGCGGGGGGGGATACGCAGTATATT. It translates to CASSQEGGQAGGDTQYI.

This clonotype was observed at least ten times. This chain's CDR3 is CASSPAASVAFF. CDR3 nucleotides: TGTGCCAGCAGCCCGGCGGCTTCGGTAGCTTTCTTT. This chain connects TRBV7-9 to TRBJ1-1; D unresolved. The V end lost 5 bases, the J end lost 10 bases, and 14 bases lay between the germline ends. CDR1 and CDR2 from the germline V gene are SEHNR and FQNEAQ (reference sequence). The CDR3 has 12 residues.

The chain links TRBV11-2 to TRBJ2-7; 7 nucleotides agree with TRBD2. Per the germline V gene, CDR1 is SGHAT and CDR2 is FQNNGV. V shed 5 bases, J shed 6 bases, and the junction held 10 bases outside the gene matches. This CDR3 spans 14 amino acids. The CDR3 here is CASSLGTGRAEQYF. CDR3 bases: TGTGCCAGCAGCCTGGGGACGGGGAGGGCCGAGCAGTACTTC.

The chain has TRBV20-1 and TRBJ1-2; 7 bases are a match to TRBD1. CDR1 and CDR2 from the germline V gene are DFQATT and SNEGSKA (reference sequence). The trim removed 1 base at V and 0 bases at J, leaving 8 bases unmatched. This CDR3 spans 16 amino acids. DNA for the CDR3: TGCAGTGCTAGAGCGAGGACAGGCCTTACTAACTATGGCTACACCTTC. It codes for CSARARTGLTNYGYTF.

This clonotype has more than one count but fewer than ten. The CDR3 bases are TGTGCCAGCAGTAGGGGAGCGGGGGGGACCTACGAGCAGTACTTC. Translating it yields CASSRGAGGTYEQYF. This sequence joins TRBV9 and TRBJ2-7; 10 bases agree with TRBD2. Unmatched junction bases numbered 7, after V lost 5 bases and J lost 2 bases. This CDR3 is 15 amino acids long. CDR1 and CDR2 from the germline V gene are SGDLS and YYNGEE.